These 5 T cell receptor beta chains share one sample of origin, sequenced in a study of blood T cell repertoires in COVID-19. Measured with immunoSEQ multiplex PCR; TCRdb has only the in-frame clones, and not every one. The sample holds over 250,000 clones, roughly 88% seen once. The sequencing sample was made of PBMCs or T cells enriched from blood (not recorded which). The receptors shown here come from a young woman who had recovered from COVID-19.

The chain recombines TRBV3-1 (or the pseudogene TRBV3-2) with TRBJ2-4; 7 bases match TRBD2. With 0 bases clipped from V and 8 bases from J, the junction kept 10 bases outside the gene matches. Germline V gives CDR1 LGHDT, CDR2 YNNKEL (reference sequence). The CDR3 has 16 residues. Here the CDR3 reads CASSQESYRGGDIQYF. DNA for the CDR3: TGTGCCAGCAGCCAAGAATCGTATCGGGGAGGGGACATTCAGTACTTC.

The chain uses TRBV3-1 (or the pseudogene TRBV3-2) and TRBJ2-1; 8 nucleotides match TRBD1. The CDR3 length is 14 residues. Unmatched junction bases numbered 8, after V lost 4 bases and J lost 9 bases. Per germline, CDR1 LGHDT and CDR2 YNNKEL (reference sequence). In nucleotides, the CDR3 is TGTGCCAGCAGCCCTGTACAGGGGGTCAGTGAGCAGTTCTTC. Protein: CASSPVQGVSEQFF.

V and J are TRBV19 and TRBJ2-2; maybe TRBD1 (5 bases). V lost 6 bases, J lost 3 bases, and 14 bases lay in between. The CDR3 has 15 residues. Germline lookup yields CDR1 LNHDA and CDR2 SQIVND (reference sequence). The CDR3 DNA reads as TGTGCCAGTAGCAAACAGGAAGAGGACACCGGGGAGCTGTTTTTT. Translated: CASSKQEEDTGELFF.

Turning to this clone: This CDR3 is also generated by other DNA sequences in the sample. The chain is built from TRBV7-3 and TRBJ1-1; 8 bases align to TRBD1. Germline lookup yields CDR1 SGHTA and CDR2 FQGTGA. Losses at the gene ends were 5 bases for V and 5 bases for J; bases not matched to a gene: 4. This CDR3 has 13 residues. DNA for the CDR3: TGTGCCAGCAGCCCACAGGGGGGAACTGAAGCTTTCTTT. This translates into CASSPQGGTEAFF.

CDR3 sequence: CASSFLAGGPGELFF. In DNA, the CDR3 is TGTGCCAGCAGTTTTTTGGCGGGGGGGCCCGGGGAGCTGTTTTTT. V gene TRBV28 combines with J gene TRBJ2-2; TRBD2 agrees at 9 bases. CDR1 and CDR2 (germline): MDHEN, SYDVKM. V was clipped by 3 bases and J by 6 bases; unmatched bases: 5. This CDR3 comprises 15 residues.